The 17 T cell receptor delta chains presented below share a single source sample, sequenced in a study of gamma-delta chains in newborns, infants, children. TCRdb repeated clone calling on the reads with CATT. This table holds 4,000 to 5,000 delta-chain clones, roughly 5% found once. Sequenced input: blood. These receptors all stem from a child who was a newborn, infant or young child, either healthy, febrile or measles-vaccinated (not recorded which).

This clone has just a few counts. J is TRDJ2 and V is TRDV2; 7 positions match TRDD3. J gave up 8 bases and V 0 bases, and 14 bases lay outside the gene matches. This CDR3 has 17 residues. The germline V gene has CDR1 GEAIGNYY and CDR2 EKD. The CDR3 reads CACDTLGGGYGSAQLFF. The CDR3 DNA reads TGTGCCTGTGACACCCTGGGGGGAGGATACGGCTCGGCACAACTCTTCTTT.

Details on this clone: A much larger clone is a single base away; this may be a read error. This specimen includes other DNA sequences encoding the same CDR3. This chain uses TRDV2 with TRDJ3; TRDD3 aligns across 13 bases. Germline V gives CDR1 GEAIGNYY, CDR2 EKD. The CDR3 is made up of 20 amino acids. The ends lost 0 bases at V and 0 bases at J; junction bases unmatched: 4. The CDR3 region is CACDTLLGDTRSWDTRQMFF. The CDR3 DNA reads as TGTGCCTGTGACACCTTACTGGGGGATACGCGCTCCTGGGACACCCGACAGATGTTTTTC.

The J gene is TRDJ3, the V gene TRDV2, with 7 nucleotides matching TRDD3. The germline CDR1 and CDR2 sequences are GEAIGNYY and EKD. The CDR3 length is 19 residues. V shed 0 bases, J shed 0 bases, and the junction held 7 bases outside the gene matches. The CDR3 nucleotides are TGTGCCTGTGACACCGTGGTGGGGGAAAGCTCCTGGGACACCCGACAGATGTTTTTC. Its protein product is CACDTVVGESSWDTRQMFF.

By sample fraction, this clone is medium-sized. This chain joins TRDV2 and TRDJ1, with TRDD3 identical over 8 bases. V lost 0 bases and J lost 3; bases outside the gene matches: 2. In germline, CDR1 is GEAIGNYY, CDR2 EKD. The CDR3 extends over 14 amino acids. CDR3 sequence: CACDTLLGADKLIF. CDR3 DNA sequence: TGTGCCTGTGACACCTTACTGGGGGCCGATAAACTCATCTTT.

This clone was counted between two and nine times. The chain joins TRDV1 to TRDJ1; tentatively, D is TRDD2 (6 bases). Germline CDR1 reads TSWWSYY; CDR2 reads QGS. CDR3 length equals 18 residues. Between the trimmed V and J ends, which lost 3 bases and 2 bases, there was a span of 22 bases. CDR3 nucleotides: TGTGCTCTTGGGGACCTCTCCTACGAGTGGGTCCAAACCGATAAACTCATCTTT. Protein: CALGDLSYEWVQTDKLIF.

In this sample, this clone turned up a few times. The chain employs TRDV1 and TRDJ1; 10 nucleotides agree with TRDD3. The CDR3 has 17 residues. Germline V lookup: CDR1 TSWWSYY, CDR2 QGS. V lost 1 base, J lost 1 base, and 6 bases stayed unmatched. The CDR3 coding sequence is TGTGCTCTTGGGGAACGTTGGGTGGGGGATACCACCGATAAACTCATCTTT. This encodes CALGERWVGDTTDKLIF.

The chain is built from TRDV2 and TRDJ2, with 9 positions matching TRDD3. CDR1 is GEAIGNYY and CDR2 is EKD in the germline V gene. The CDR3 is 15 residues long. The J segment lost 1 base and the V segment lost 8 bases, leaving 7 bases of the junction unmatched. CDR3 residues: CASLLLGDLTAQLFF. In nucleotides, the CDR3 is TGTGCCTCCCTACTACTGGGGGATTTGACAGCACAACTCTTCTTT.

Details on this clone: A read error is possible here, since a much larger clone lies one base away. CDR3 loop: CACDTVGGDDSWDNRQMFF. The CDR3 DNA reads TGTGCCTGTGACACCGTAGGAGGGGATGACTCCTGGGACAACCGACAGATGTTTTTC. V and J are TRDV2 and TRDJ3; tentative D call: TRDD3 (6 bases). Per germline, CDR1 GEAIGNYY and CDR2 EKD. The CDR3 totals 19 residues.

The chain links TRDV2 to TRDJ3; 10 nucleotides agree with TRDD3. The germline gives CDR1 GEAIGNYY, CDR2 EKD. Trimming took 3 bases from V and 2 from J; bases not matched to a gene: 9. CDR3 size: 19 residues. CDR3 DNA sequence: TGTGCCTGTGACTACTGGGGGATTTCGAGCCCCTGGGACACCCGACAGATGTTTTTC. It yields the protein CACDYWGISSPWDTRQMFF.

This clone appeared a few times. A much larger clone differs by one base, so this may be a read error. This sample includes further DNA sequences coding for the same CDR3. The chain recombines TRDV2 with TRDJ2; TRDD3 aligns across 11 bases. CDR1 GEAIGNYY and CDR2 EKD come from the germline V gene. V was pared by 7 bases and J by 0 bases, with 9 bases of the junction left unmatched. The length of the CDR3 is 17 residues. CDR3 coding DNA: TGTGCCTGCGATCATGTACTGGGGGATACTTTGACAGCACAACTCTTCTTT. It translates to CACDHVLGDTLTAQLFF.

The rearrangement links TRDV1 to TRDJ1; 9 bases agree with TRDD3. J was trimmed by 0 bases and V by 0 bases; bases with no gene match: 23. CDR3 size: 23 residues. Germline V lookup: CDR1 TSWWSYY, CDR2 QGS. The CDR3 region has the DNA TGTGCTCTTGGGGAACTAGTATCTTGTAGAGGGTTATCCTCTGGGGGATACACCGATAAACTCATCTTT. Translation: CALGELVSCRGLSSGGYTDKLIF.

The chain uses TRDV2 and TRDJ1; 7 nucleotides agree with TRDD3. V was clipped by 2 bases and J by 4 bases; unmatched bases: 3. In germline, CDR1 is GEAIGNYY, CDR2 EKD. This CDR3 spans 13 amino acids. CDR3 region: CACDNGGFDKLIF. The CDR3 DNA reads as TGTGCCTGTGACAACGGGGGATTCGATAAACTCATCTTT.

A note on this clone: At the DNA level, this CDR3 is encoded by other sequences in the same sample as well. V usage is TRDV2 and J usage is TRDJ3, with unresolved D. Germline CDR1 is GEAIGNYY and CDR2 is EKD. This CDR3 comprises 19 residues. The V gene lost 0 bases and the J gene lost 0 bases, with 14 bases spanning the gap. CDR3 sequence: CACDTGGFPSSWDTRQMFF. The CDR3 DNA reads as TGTGCCTGTGACACCGGAGGATTCCCCAGCTCCTGGGACACCCGACAGATGTTTTTC.

The sample holds a few counts of this clone. One end of the junction is discordant with germline, which a read error may explain. Other nucleotide sequences in the sample specify the same CDR3. The chain joins TRDV2 to TRDJ2, with D unclear. CDR1 and CDR2 (germline): GEAIGNYY, EKD. This CDR3 has 16 amino acids. CDR3 region: CACDKGKIGLTAQLFF. CDR3 in DNA: TGTGCCTGTGACAAGGGTAAGATAGGTTTGACGGCACAACTCTTCTTT.

The V and J genes are TRDV2 and TRDJ3, with unresolved D. Here the J gene was assigned by germline matching of the DNA, as TCRdb has none. There are 17 residues in the CDR3. Germline V lookup: CDR1 GEAIGNYY, CDR2 EKD. V lost 2 bases and J 0 bases, leaving 10 bases between the germline ends. The CDR3 region is CACDNLRYSWDTRQMFF. CDR3 DNA sequence: TGTGCCTGTGACAACTTACGGTACTCCTGGGACACCCGACAGATGTTTTTC.

J is TRDJ1 and V is TRDV1; D possibly uses TRDD2 or TRDD3 (7 bases each). The CDR3 loop spans 20 amino acids. Germline V gives CDR1 TSWWSYY, CDR2 QGS. Trimming removed 0 bases from V and 2 bases from J, with 25 bases in between. The DNA for the CDR3 is TGTGCTCTTGGGGAACTCTATTCCTACGGAGGGGATATGCAGACCGATAAACTCATCTTT. It is translated as CALGELYSYGGDMQTDKLIF.

This clone has a handful of counts. This chain connects TRDV3 to TRDJ1; D might be TRDD3 (6 bases). The CDR3 is made up of 11 amino acids. Germline V gene sequence: CDR1 TVYSNPD, CDR2 GDNSRS (reference sequence). Trimming cost V 2 bases and J 6 bases, with 10 bases left between them. Written as DNA, the CDR3 is TGTGCCTTTCGTACTGGGAATAAACTCATCTTT. Amino acids: CAFRTGNKLIF.